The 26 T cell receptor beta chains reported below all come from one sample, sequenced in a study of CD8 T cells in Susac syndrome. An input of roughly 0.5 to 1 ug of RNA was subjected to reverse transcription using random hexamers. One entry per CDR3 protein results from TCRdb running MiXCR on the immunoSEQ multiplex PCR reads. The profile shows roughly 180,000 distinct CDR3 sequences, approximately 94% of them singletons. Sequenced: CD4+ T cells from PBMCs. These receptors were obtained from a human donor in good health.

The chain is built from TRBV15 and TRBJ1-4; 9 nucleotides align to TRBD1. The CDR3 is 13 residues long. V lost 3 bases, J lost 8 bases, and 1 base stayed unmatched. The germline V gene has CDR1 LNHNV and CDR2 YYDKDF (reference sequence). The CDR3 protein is CATSRGTGEKLFF. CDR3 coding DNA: TGTGCCACCAGCAGGGGGACAGGGGAAAAACTGTTTTTT.

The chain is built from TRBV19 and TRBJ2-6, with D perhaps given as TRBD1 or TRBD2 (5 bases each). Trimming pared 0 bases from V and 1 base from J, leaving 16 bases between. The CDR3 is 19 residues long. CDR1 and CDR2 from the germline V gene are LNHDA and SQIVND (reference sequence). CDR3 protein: CASSIDRGGARSGANVLTF. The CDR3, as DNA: TGTGCCAGTAGTATAGATCGGGGCGGCGCGAGGTCTGGGGCCAACGTCCTGACTTTC.

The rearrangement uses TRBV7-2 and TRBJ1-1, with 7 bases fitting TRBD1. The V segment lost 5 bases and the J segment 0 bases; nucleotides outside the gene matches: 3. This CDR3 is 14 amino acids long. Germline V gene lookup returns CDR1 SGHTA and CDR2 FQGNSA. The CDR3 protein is CASSTDRLNTEAFF. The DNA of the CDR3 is TGTGCCAGCAGCACGGACAGGTTGAACACTGAAGCTTTCTTT.

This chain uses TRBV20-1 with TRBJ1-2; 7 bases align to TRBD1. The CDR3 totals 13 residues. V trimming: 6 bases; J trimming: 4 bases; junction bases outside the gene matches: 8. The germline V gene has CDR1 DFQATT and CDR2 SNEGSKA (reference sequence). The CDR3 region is CSAQRGRGYGYTF. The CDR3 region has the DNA TGCAGTGCCCAGAGGGGGCGCGGCTATGGCTACACCTTC.

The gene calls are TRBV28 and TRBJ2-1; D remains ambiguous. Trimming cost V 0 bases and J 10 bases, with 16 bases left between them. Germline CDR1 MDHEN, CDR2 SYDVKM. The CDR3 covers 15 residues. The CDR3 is CASSLWQDRTREQFF. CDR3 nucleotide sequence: TGTGCCAGCAGTTTATGGCAGGACCGCACCCGAGAGCAGTTCTTC.

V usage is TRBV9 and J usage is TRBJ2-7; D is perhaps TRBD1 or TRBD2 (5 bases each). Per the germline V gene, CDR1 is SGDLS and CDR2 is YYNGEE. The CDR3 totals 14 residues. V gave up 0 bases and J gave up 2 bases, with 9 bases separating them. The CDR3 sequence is CASSVGGRAYEQYF. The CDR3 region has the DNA TGTGCCAGCAGCGTAGGGGGACGGGCCTACGAGCAGTACTTC.

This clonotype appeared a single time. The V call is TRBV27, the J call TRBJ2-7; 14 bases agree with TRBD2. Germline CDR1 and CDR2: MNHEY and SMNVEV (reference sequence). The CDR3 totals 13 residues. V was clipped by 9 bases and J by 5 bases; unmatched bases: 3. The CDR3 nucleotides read TGTGCCAGGGGACTAGCGGGAGACAACGAGCAGTACTTC. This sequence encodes CARGLAGDNEQYF.

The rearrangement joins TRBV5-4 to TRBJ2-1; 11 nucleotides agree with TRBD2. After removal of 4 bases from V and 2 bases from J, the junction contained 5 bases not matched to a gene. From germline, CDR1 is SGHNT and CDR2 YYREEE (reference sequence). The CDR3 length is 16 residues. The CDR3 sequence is CASSLNSGRAYNEQFF. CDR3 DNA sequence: TGTGCCAGCAGCCTAAATAGCGGGAGGGCCTACAATGAGCAGTTCTTC.

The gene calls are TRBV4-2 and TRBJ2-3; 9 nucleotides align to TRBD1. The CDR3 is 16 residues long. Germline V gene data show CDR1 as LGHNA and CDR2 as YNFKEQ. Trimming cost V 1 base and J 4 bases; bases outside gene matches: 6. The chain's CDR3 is CASSQVTGGFADTQYF. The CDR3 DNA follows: TGTGCCAGCAGCCAAGTCACAGGGGGCTTCGCAGATACGCAGTATTTT.

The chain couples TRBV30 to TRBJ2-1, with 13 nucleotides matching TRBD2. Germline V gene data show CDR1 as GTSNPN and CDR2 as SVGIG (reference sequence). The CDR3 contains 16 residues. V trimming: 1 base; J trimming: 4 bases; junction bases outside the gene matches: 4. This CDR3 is CAWSEKGLAGYNEQFF. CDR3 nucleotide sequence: TGTGCCTGGAGTGAAAAGGGACTAGCGGGGTACAATGAGCAGTTCTTC.

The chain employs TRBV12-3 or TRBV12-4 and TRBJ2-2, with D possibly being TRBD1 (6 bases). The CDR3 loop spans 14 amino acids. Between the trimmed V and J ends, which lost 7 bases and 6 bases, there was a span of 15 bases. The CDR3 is CASTYRVGPGELFF. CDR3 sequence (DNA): TGTGCCAGCACGTACAGGGTCGGGCCCGGGGAGCTGTTTTTT.

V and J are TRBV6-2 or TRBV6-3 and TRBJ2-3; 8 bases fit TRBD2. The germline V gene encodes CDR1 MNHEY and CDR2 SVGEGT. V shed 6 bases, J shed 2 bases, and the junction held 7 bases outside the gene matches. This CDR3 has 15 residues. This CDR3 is CASSPSGRNTDTQYF. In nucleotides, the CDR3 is TGTGCCAGCAGCCCCAGCGGGAGAAACACAGATACGCAGTATTTT.

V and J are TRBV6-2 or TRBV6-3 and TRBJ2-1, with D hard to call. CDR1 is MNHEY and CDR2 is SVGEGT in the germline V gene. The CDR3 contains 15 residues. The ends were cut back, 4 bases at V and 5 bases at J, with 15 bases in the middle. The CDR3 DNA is TGTGCCAGCAGTTCCCCTCGTCAGGTTAACAATGAGCAGTTCTTC. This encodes CASSSPRQVNNEQFF.

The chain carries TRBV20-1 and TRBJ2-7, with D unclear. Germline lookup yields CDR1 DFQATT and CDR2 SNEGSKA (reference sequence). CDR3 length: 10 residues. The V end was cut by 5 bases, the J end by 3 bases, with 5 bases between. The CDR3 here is CSAGGYEQYF. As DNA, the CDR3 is TGCAGTGCTGGCGGCTACGAGCAGTACTTC.

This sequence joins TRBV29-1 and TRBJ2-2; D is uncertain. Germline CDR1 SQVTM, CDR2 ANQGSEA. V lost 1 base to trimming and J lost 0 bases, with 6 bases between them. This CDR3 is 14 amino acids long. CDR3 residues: CSVEGHSNTGELFF. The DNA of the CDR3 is TGCAGCGTTGAAGGCCATTCGAACACCGGGGAGCTGTTTTTT.

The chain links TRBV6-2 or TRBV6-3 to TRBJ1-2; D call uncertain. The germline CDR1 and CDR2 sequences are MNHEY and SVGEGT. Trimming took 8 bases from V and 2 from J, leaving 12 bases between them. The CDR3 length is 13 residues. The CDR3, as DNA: TGTGCCAGCTTCGGCAGTAACAACTATGGCTACACCTTC. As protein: CASFGSNNYGYTF.

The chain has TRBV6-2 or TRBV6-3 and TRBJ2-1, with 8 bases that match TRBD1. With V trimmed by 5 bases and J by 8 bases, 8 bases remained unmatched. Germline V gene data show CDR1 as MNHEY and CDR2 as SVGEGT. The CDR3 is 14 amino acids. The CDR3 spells CASSRTGSEDEQFF. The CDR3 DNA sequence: TGTGCCAGCAGTAGGACAGGGAGCGAGGATGAGCAGTTCTTC.

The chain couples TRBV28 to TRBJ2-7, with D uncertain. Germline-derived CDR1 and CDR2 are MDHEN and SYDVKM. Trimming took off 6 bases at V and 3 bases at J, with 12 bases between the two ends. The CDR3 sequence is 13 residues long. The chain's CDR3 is CASRPDTDYEQYF. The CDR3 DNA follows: TGTGCCAGCAGACCCGACACGGACTACGAGCAGTACTTC.

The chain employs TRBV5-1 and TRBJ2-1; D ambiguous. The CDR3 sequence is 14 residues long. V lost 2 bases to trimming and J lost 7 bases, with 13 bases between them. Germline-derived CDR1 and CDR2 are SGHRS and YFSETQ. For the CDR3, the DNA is TGCGCCAGCAGCTTAACGAGACTCCAGAATGAGCAGTTCTTC. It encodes CASSLTRLQNEQFF.

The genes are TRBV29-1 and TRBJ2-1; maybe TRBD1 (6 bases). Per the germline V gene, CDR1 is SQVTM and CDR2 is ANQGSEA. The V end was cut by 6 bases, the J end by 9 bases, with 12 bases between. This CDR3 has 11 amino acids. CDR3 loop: CSVATGPEQFF. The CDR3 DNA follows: TGCAGCGTCGCGACAGGTCCTGAGCAGTTCTTC.

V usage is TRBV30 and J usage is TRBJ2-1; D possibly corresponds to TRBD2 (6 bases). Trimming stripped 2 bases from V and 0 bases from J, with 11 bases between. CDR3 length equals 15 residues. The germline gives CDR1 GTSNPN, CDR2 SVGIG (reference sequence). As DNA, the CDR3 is TGTGCCTGGAGTTTCGGGGGAGTCTCCTACAATGAGCAGTTCTTC. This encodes CAWSFGGVSYNEQFF.

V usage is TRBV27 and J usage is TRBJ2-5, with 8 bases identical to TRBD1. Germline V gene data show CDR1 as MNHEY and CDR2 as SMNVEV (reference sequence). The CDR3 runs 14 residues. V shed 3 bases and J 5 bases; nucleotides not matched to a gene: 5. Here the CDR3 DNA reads TGTGCCAGCAGTTTCCGGACAGGGAAGGAGACCCAGTACTTC. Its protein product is CASSFRTGKETQYF.

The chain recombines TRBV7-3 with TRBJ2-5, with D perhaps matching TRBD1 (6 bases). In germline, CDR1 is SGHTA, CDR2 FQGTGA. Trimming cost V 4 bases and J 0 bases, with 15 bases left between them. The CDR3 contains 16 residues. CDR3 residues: CASSSQGPGNQETQYF. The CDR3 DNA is TGTGCCAGCAGCTCACAGGGCCCCGGGAACCAAGAGACCCAGTACTTC.

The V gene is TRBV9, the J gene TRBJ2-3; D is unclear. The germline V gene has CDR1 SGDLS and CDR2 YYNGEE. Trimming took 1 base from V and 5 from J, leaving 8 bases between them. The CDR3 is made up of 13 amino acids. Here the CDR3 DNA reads TGTGCCAGCAGCGTATATCCTGTAGATACGCAGTATTTT. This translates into CASSVYPVDTQYF.

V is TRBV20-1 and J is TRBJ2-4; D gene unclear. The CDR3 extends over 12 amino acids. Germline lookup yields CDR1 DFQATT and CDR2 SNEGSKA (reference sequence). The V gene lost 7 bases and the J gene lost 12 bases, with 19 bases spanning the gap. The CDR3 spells CSGRPDQKGQYF. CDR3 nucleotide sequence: TGCAGTGGCCGCCCCGACCAGAAGGGTCAGTACTTC.

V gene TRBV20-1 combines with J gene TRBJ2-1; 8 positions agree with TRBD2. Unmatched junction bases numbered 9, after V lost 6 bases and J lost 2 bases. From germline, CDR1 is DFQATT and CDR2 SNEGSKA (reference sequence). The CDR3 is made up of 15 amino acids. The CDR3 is CSAPRAGVPYNEQFF. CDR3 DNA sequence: TGCAGTGCCCCAAGAGCGGGAGTTCCCTACAATGAGCAGTTCTTC.